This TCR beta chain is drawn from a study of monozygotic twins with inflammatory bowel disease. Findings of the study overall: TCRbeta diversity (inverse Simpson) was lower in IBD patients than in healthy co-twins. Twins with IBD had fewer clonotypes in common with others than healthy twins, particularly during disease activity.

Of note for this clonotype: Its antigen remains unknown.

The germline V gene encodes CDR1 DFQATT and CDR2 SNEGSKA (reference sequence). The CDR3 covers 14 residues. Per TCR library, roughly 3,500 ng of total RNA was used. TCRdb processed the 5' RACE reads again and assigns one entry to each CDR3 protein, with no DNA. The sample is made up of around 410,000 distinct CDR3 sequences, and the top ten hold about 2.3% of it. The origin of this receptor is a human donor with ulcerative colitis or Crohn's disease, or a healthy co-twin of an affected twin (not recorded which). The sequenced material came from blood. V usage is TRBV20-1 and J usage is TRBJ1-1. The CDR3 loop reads CSATAWSQNTEAFF.